This TCR beta chain was sequenced for a study of blood T cell repertoires in COVID-19. Whole-study context: The United States, Italy and Spain were the sources of the acute and convalescent COVID-19 samples. Nucleic acid was either cDNA or gDNA, and it came from T cells, B-cell-depleted T cells, or PBMCs.

From germline, CDR1 is LGHDT and CDR2 YNNKEL (reference sequence). The CDR3 has 14 amino acids. The V end lost 4 bases, the J end lost 1 base, and 10 bases lay between the germline ends. Clones were sequenced by immunoSEQ multiplex PCR, and TCRdb holds only the in-frame ones, with some missing. The data show about 110,000 clones, approximately 82% seen once. Sequences were obtained from peripheral blood. The TCR sequence derives from a woman of 80 years or more with active or convalescent COVID-19. The V and J genes are TRBV3-1 (or the pseudogene TRBV3-2) and TRBJ1-1; perhaps TRBD1 as D (6 bases). Here the CDR3 DNA reads TGTGCCAGCAGCCGTGTACAGGGGAACACTGAAGCTTTCTTT. Its protein is CASSRVQGNTEAFF.